This T cell receptor (beta chain) was retrieved from a study of T cell responses to AZD1222 COVID-19 vaccine. Findings of the study overall: Within unmutated variant regions lay the reported targets of nearly half of spike-specific TCRs. Only a handful of people who got AZD1222 tested seropositive at baseline.

Remarks on this clone: The antigen is unknown.

Here immunoSEQ multiplex PCR was the method, and the copy in TCRdb shows in-frame clones only, minus some. The sample gives fewer than 250,000 clones, approximately 94% of which show up once; less than 1.2% is in the top ten. The sequence came from an adult in good health. The input for sequencing was peripheral blood, taken on day 0 of MenACWY control vaccination.

The CDR3 DNA sequence: TGTGCCAGCAGCCAAACACTTGGACTGCTCTATGGCTACACCTTC. This sequence encodes CASSQTLGLLYGYTF. V gene TRBV14 combines with J gene TRBJ1-2; D remains unclear. Germline CDR1 SGHDN, CDR2 FVKESK. The CDR3 totals 15 residues. V was pared by 2 bases and J by 4 bases, with 14 bases between.